The 14 T cell receptor beta chains in this list originate from one sample, sequenced in a study of T cell responses to AZD1222 COVID-19 vaccine. Here immunoSEQ multiplex PCR was the method, and the copy in TCRdb shows in-frame clones only, minus some. The data contain under 200,000 clones, around nine tenths of them seen just once; the ten biggest clones take up 1.5% to 2%. Specimen: peripheral blood, collected on day 0 of AZD1222 vaccination. These TCRs come from an adult in good health.

This chain links TRBV4-3 with TRBJ2-7, with D unresolved. This CDR3 is 14 amino acids long. Trimming took off 1 base at V and 1 base at J, with 8 bases between the two ends. The germline V gene encodes CDR1 LGHNA and CDR2 YSLEER. The CDR3 sequence: CASSQAPGSYEQYF. Here the CDR3 DNA reads TGCGCCAGCAGCCAAGCTCCAGGATCCTACGAGCAGTACTTC.

The chain uses TRBV3-1 (or the pseudogene TRBV3-2) and TRBJ1-1, with unresolved D. Germline V gene lookup returns CDR1 LGHDT and CDR2 YNNKEL (reference sequence). Trimming removed 4 bases at V and 1 base at J, with 10 bases between. CDR3 length: 14 amino acids. CDR3 sequence: CASSLLHGNTEAFF. CDR3 nucleotides: TGTGCCAGCAGCCTATTACACGGGAACACTGAAGCTTTCTTT.

This clone was found a few times. V gene TRBV4-3 combines with J gene TRBJ2-7, with TRBD1 matching over 7 bases. The germline V gene encodes CDR1 LGHNA and CDR2 YSLEER. The trim removed 1 base at V and 4 bases at J, leaving 10 bases unmatched. The length of the CDR3 is 16 residues. CDR3 in amino acids: CASSQGRRTGVYEQYF. For the CDR3, the DNA is TGCGCCAGCAGCCAAGGTAGGCGGACAGGAGTTTACGAGCAGTACTTC.

The chain links TRBV14 to TRBJ2-3, with 10 bases identical to TRBD1. After removal of 4 bases from V and 3 bases from J, the junction contained 4 bases not matched to a gene. The germline V gene encodes CDR1 SGHDN and CDR2 FVKESK. There are 15 residues in the CDR3. The CDR3 DNA sequence: TGTGCCAGCAGCCTCCGGGACAGGGGAACAGATACGCAGTATTTT. Residues: CASSLRDRGTDTQYF. Full variable domain (remainder filled in from reference TRBV14 and TRBJ2-3): EAGVTQFPSHSVIEKGQTVTLRCDPISGHDNLYWYRRVMGKEIKFLLHFVKESKQDESGMPNNRFLAERTGGTYSTLKVQPAELEDSGVYFCASSLRDRGTDTQYFGPGTRLTVL.

The CDR3 is CASSLEASNEKLFF. DNA for the CDR3: TGTGCCAGCAGCTTAGAGGCATCTAATGAAAAACTGTTTTTT. The chain links TRBV11-2 to TRBJ1-4; no definite D call. Germline V CDR1 and CDR2: SGHAT, FQNNGV. The CDR3 runs 14 residues. V was clipped by 0 bases and J by 3 bases, with 5 bases between them.

This chain connects TRBV21-1 to TRBJ1-1. TRBV21-1 is a pseudogene locus. The CDR3 has 13 amino acids. The CDR3 DNA reads TGTGCCAGCAGCAGAAGGACGGGCACTGAAGCTTTCTTT. It translates to CASSRRTGTEAFF.

The rearrangement links TRBV19 to TRBJ2-7; D unclear. Trimming shortened V by 5 bases and J by 4 bases, and 15 bases separated the two germline ends. CDR3 length equals 14 residues. Germline V gives CDR1 LNHDA, CDR2 SQIVND (reference sequence). The CDR3 coding sequence is TGTGCCAGTAGTGACTCGGTTAGGGTTTACGAGCAGTACTTC. Translating it yields CASSDSVRVYEQYF. Based on the CDR3 plus reference TRBV19 and TRBJ2-7, the full variable domain is DGGITQSPKYLFRKEGQNVTLSCEQNLNHDAMYWYRQDPGQGLRLIYYSQIVNDFQKGDIAEGYSVSREKKESFPLTVTSAQKNPTAFYLCASSDSVRVYEQYFGPGTRLTVT.

The chain uses TRBV14 and TRBJ2-1, with 7 bases lining up with TRBD2. Germline CDR1 reads SGHDN; CDR2 reads FVKESK. J was trimmed by 7 bases and V by 1 base; bases with no gene match: 10. CDR3 length equals 16 residues. The CDR3 DNA is TGTGCCAGCAGCCAAGGTCTAGCGGCCTTCGGTAATGAGCAGTTCTTC. Amino acid sequence: CASSQGLAAFGNEQFF.

This chain uses TRBV19 with TRBJ1-6, with a tentative D call TRBD1 (5 bases). Germline V gives CDR1 LNHDA, CDR2 SQIVND (reference sequence). This CDR3 has 15 residues. V lost 4 bases, J lost 7 bases, and 14 bases lay in between. The CDR3 sequence is CASSTPTGLNSPLHF. The CDR3, as DNA: TGTGCCAGTAGTACCCCGACGGGGCTGAATTCACCCCTCCACTTT. The full variable domain, completed using reference TRBV19 and TRBJ1-6, is DGGITQSPKYLFRKEGQNVTLSCEQNLNHDAMYWYRQDPGQGLRLIYYSQIVNDFQKGDIAEGYSVSREKKESFPLTVTSAQKNPTAFYLCASSTPTGLNSPLHFGNGTRLTVT.

The chain couples TRBV21-1 to TRBJ1-5. TRBV21-1 is a pseudogene segment. This CDR3 has 14 amino acids. The CDR3 sequence is CASSKPTETQPQHF. CDR3 in DNA: TGTGCCAGCAGCAAGCCGACGGAGACACAGCCCCAGCATTTT.

The CDR3 protein is CASSPIRRDQGVGSPLHF. The CDR3 DNA follows: TGTGCCAGCAGCCCCATACGTAGGGATCAGGGGGTTGGCTCACCCCTCCACTTT. The V call is TRBV11-2, the J call TRBJ1-6; 7 nucleotides match TRBD1. Trimming removed 5 bases from V and 10 bases from J; junction bases left unmatched: 20. CDR3 length equals 18 residues. Germline CDR1 reads SGHAT; CDR2 reads FQNNGV.

This clone showed up just once. This chain connects TRBV4-1 to TRBJ2-5; D ambiguous. Trimming removed 1 base from V and 5 bases from J, with 14 bases in between. CDR3 size: 15 residues. In germline, CDR1 is MGHRA, CDR2 YSYEKL. CDR3 loop: CASSQGFGIRETQYF. CDR3 DNA: TGCGCCAGCAGCCAAGGGTTCGGAATAAGGGAGACCCAGTACTTC.

The CDR3 nucleotides are TGTGCCAGCAGCGCCGGAGGGAGGGCTGGCGAGCAGTACTTC. It encodes CASSAGGRAGEQYF. The chain has TRBV9 and TRBJ2-7; 7 nucleotides line up with TRBD2. Per the germline V gene, CDR1 is SGDLS and CDR2 is YYNGEE. The CDR3 contains 14 residues. V trimming: 3 bases; J trimming: 6 bases; junction bases outside the gene matches: 9.

This chain uses TRBV2 with TRBJ2-7; D possibly uses TRBD1 or TRBD2 (5 bases each). This CDR3 is 13 amino acids long. With 3 bases removed from V and 3 bases from J, the gap between germline ends came to 9 bases. The germline V gene has CDR1 SNHLY and CDR2 FYNNEI. CDR3 amino acids: CASSEGPLYEQYF. CDR3 in DNA: TGTGCCAGCAGTGAGGGACCACTCTACGAGCAGTACTTC.